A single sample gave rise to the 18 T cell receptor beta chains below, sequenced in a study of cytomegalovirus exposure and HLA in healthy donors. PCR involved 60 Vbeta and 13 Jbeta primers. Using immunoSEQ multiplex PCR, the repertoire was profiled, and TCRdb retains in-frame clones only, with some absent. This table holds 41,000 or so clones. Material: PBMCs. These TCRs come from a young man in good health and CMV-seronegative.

This CDR3 reads CASSFSGRASTDTQYF. CDR3 DNA sequence: TGTGCCAGCAGTTTTAGCGGGAGGGCCTCCACAGATACGCAGTATTTT. This chain uses TRBV6-5 with TRBJ2-3; TRBD2 matches 11 bases. J gave up 2 bases and V 4 bases, and 5 bases lay outside the gene matches. CDR3 length: 16 residues. The germline V gene has CDR1 MNHEY and CDR2 SVGAGI.

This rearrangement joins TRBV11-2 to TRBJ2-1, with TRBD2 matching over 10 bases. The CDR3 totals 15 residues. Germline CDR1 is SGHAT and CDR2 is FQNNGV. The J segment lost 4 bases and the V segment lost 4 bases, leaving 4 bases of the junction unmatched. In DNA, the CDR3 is TGTGCCAGCAGCTCTAGCGGGGGTCTGTACAATGAGCAGTTCTTC. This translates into CASSSSGGLYNEQFF.

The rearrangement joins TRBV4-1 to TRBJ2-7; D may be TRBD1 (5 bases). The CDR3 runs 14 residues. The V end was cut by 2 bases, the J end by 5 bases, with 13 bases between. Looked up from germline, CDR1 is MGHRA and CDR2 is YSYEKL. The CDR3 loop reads CASSQIQGPNEQYF. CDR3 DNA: TGCGCCAGCAGCCAAATCCAGGGTCCCAACGAGCAGTACTTC.

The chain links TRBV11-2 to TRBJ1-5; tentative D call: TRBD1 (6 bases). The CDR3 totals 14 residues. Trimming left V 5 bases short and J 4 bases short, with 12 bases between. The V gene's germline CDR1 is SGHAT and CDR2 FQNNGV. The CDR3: CASSPQGYNQPQHF. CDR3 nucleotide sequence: TGTGCCAGCAGCCCACAGGGATATAATCAGCCCCAGCATTTT. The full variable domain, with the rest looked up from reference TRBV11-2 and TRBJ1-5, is EAGVAQSPRYKIIEKRQSVAFWCNPISGHATLYWYQQILGQGPKLLIQFQNNGVVDDSQLPKDRFSAERLKGVDSTLKIQPAKLEDSAVYLCASSPQGYNQPQHFGDGTRLSIL.

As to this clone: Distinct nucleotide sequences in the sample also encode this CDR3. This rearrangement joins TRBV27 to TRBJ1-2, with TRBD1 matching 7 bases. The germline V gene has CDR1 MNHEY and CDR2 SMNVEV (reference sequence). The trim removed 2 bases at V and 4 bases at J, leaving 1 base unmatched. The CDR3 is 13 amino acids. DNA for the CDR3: TGTGCCAGCAGTTTACCAGGGGGCTATGGCTACACCTTC. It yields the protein CASSLPGGYGYTF.

The CDR3 bases are TGTGCCAGCAGTTACGTGCGGGACAGGCCTTATGGCTACACCTTC. Amino acid sequence: CASSYVRDRPYGYTF. The gene calls are TRBV6-5 and TRBJ1-2, with 8 bases aligning to TRBD1. The CDR3 extends over 15 amino acids. Per germline, CDR1 MNHEY and CDR2 SVGAGI. Trimming removed 2 bases from V and 5 bases from J; junction bases left unmatched: 7.

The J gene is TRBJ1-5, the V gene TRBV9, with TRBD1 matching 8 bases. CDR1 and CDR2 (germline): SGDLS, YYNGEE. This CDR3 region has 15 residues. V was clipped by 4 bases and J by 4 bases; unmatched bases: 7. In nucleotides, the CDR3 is TGTGCCAGCAGCTCACAGGGGGTACGGAATCAGCCCCAGCATTTT. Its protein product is CASSSQGVRNQPQHF.

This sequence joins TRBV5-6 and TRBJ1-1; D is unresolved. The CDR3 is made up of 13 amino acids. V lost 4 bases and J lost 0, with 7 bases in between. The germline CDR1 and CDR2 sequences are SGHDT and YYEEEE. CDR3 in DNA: TGTGCCAGCAGCGCGGCATTGAACACTGAAGCTTTCTTT. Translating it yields CASSAALNTEAFF.

The CDR3 reads CASSSPIDGGSYEQYF. Written as DNA, the CDR3 is TGTGCCAGCAGCTCGCCGATTGATGGAGGGTCCTACGAGCAGTACTTC. The chain joins TRBV5-5 to TRBJ2-7, with D perhaps matching TRBD2 (6 bases). CDR1 SGHKS and CDR2 YYEKEE come from the germline V gene (reference sequence). The length of the CDR3 is 16 residues. V lost 3 bases and J lost 1, with 17 bases in between.

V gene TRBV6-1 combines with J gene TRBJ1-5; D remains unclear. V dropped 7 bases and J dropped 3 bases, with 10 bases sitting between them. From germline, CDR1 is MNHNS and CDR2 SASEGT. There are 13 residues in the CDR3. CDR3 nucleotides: TGTGCCAGCATGGAGCCTAACAATCAGCCCCAGCATTTT. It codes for CASMEPNNQPQHF.

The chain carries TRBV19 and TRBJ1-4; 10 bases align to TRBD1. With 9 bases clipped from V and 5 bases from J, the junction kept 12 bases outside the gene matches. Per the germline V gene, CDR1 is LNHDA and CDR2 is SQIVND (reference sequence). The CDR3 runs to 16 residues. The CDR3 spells CASREFRTGGNEKLFF. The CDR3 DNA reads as TGTGCCAGCAGGGAATTCAGGACAGGGGGAAATGAAAAACTGTTTTTT.

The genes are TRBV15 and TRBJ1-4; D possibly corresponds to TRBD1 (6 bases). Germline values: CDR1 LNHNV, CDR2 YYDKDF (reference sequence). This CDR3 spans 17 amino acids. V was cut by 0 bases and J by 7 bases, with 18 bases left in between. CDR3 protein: CATSRDRVRGAVEKLFF. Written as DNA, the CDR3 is TGTGCCACCAGCAGAGATCGTGTACGGGGGGCGGTTGAAAAACTGTTTTTT. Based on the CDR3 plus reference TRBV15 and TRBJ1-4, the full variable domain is DAMVIQNPRYQVTQFGKPVTLSCSQTLNHNVMYWYQQKSSQAPKLLFHYYDKDFNNEADTPDNFQSRRPNTSFCFLDIRSPGLGDTAMYLCATSRDRVRGAVEKLFFGSGTQLSVL.

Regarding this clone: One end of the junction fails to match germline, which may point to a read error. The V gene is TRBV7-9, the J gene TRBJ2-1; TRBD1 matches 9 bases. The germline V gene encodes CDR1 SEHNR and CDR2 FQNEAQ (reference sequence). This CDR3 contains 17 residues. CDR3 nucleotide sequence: TGTGCCAGCAACTTAGGCACAGGGGGCGCCATGGACAATGAGCAGTTCTTC. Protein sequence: CASNLGTGGAMDNEQFF.

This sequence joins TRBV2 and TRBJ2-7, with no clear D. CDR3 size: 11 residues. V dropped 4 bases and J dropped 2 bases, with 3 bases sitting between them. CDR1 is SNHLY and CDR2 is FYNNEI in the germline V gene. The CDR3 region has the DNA TGTGCCAGCAGTGTAACCTACGAGCAGTACTTC. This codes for CASSVTYEQYF.

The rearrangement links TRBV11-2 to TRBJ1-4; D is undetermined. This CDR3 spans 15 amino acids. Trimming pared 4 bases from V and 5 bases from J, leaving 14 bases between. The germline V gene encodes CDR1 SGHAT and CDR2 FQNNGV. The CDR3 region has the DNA TGTGCCAGCAGCTCGAGGGAACCCGAGAATGAAAAACTGTTTTTT. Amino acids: CASSSREPENEKLFF.

CDR3: CASSMLGQGYEQYF. In nucleotides, the CDR3 is TGTGCCAGTAGTATGTTAGGACAGGGCTACGAGCAGTACTTC. The chain combines TRBV19 with TRBJ2-7, with 8 bases matching TRBD1. This CDR3 has 14 amino acids. CDR1 and CDR2 from the germline V gene are LNHDA and SQIVND (reference sequence). Trimming cost V 3 bases and J 3 bases; bases outside gene matches: 4.

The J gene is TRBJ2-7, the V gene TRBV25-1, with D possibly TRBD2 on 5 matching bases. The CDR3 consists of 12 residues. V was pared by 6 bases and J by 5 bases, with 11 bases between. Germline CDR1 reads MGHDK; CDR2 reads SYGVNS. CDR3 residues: CASSGGLHEQYF. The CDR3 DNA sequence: TGTGCCAGCAGCGGAGGTTTACACGAGCAGTACTTC.

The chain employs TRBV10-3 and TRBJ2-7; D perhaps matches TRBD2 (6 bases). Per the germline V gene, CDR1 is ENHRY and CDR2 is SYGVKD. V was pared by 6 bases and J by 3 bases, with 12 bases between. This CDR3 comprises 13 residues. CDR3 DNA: TGTGCCATCAGCTGGGACTCTAACTACGAGCAGTACTTC. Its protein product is CAISWDSNYEQYF.